The rows below give T cell receptor beta chains drawn from one sample of a study of T cell responses to AZD1222 COVID-19 vaccine. Profiled with immunoSEQ multiplex PCR; TCRdb holds only in-frame clones, not every one. The table includes tens of thousands of clones, around 80% detected once. The material sequenced was peripheral blood, taken 28 days after the second AZD1222 dose. The receptors stem from an adult who received the AZD1222 COVID-19 vaccine. The CDR3 runs from the conserved cysteine through the conserved F or W. The D gene is left open where the match is weak. Clone size is stated in some rows and not others, as once, few, many or a class when expanded.

size	D	V	J	DNA	CDR3
-	-	TRBV6-5	TRBJ1-2	TGTGCCAGCAGTTACTCGATAGGGGGAAATGGCTACACCTTC	CASSYSIGGNGYTF
-	-	TRBV5-1	TRBJ2-7	TGCGCCAGCAGCTTGTCAGGGGACCTCTACGAGCAGTACTTC	CASSLSGDLYEQYF
-	-	TRBV19	TRBJ1-2	TGTGCCAGTAGTATAATCGCTAACTATGGCTACACCTTC	CASSIIANYGYTF
-	TRBD2	TRBV19	TRBJ2-5	TGTGCCAGTAGTGGATGGGGGGGAGAAGAGACCCAGTACTTC	CASSGWGGEETQYF
-	TRBD1	TRBV5-6	TRBJ1-6	TGTGCCAGCAGCTTTGGGACAGGGCCTTCACCCCTCCACTTT	CASSFGTGPSPLHF
-	-	TRBV5-1	TRBJ1-2	TGCGCCAGCAGCTCCCAAACAGCGGACTATGGCTACACCTTC	CASSSQTADYGYTF
once	TRBD1	TRBV7-9	TRBJ2-4	TGTGCCAGCAGCTCCGCCGGGACAGGCGTCAAAAACATTCAGTACTTC	CASSSAGTGVKNIQYF
-	TRBD1	TRBV7-8	TRBJ2-3	TGTGCCAGCAGCCCCCAACGACAGGGCGCAGATACGCAGTATTTT	CASSPQRQGADTQYF
-	-	TRBV5-5	TRBJ2-7	TGTGCCAGCAGACTCAAAGAGGGGGGCCACTACGAGCAGTACTTC	CASRLKEGGHYEQYF
-	-	TRBV20-1	TRBJ2-3	TGCAGTGCTAGTCGCGGGGCCGAAGATACGCAGTATTTT	CSASRGAEDTQYF
once	TRBD2	TRBV9	TRBJ2-5	TGTGCCAGCAGCGTAGGCGGGGGTCTCAGAGAGACCCAGTACTTC	CASSVGGGLRETQYF
-	TRBD1	TRBV5-1	TRBJ2-1	TGCGCCAGCAGCTCGGGACAGGGGGCACATGAGCAGTTCTTC	CASSSGQGAHEQFF
-	-	TRBV7-3	TRBJ2-5	TGTGCCAGCAGCTTAAGGGGGGTAGACAGGTACCAAGAGACCCAGTACTTC	CASSLRGVDRYQETQYF
-	TRBD1	TRBV30	TRBJ1-6	TGTGCCTGGAGTGTAATCCAGGGGGAATCACCCCTCCACTTT	CAWSVIQGESPLHF
-	-	TRBV6-1	TRBJ1-4	TGTGCCAGCAGTGAAGTCAGGGTGGGAGTAGAAAAACTGTTTTTT	CASSEVRVGVEKLFF
-	-	TRBV6-5	TRBJ1-3	TGTGCCAGCAAAGATAGCACCATATATTTT	CASKDSTIYF
-	TRBD1	TRBV4-2	TRBJ1-1	TGTGCCAGCAGCCAAGATAGAAGCGGGACAGGGGGCGCGGGGGACACTGAAGCTTTCTTT	CASSQDRSGTGGAGDTEAFF
-	-	TRBV5-4	TRBJ2-2	TGTGCCAGCAGCTTGGGGTCAGGGTACACCGGGGAGCTGTTTTTT	CASSLGSGYTGELFF
-	-	TRBV24-1	TRBJ2-3	TGTGCCACCAGTGATTTTGAGGGCTCCCTAGATACGCAGTATTTT	CATSDFEGSLDTQYF
few	-	TRBV19	TRBJ1-2	TGTGCCACGAGTCGGGTTTGGCGGAATGGCTACACCTTC	CATSRVWRNGYTF
-	-	TRBV9	TRBJ2-2	TGTGCCAGCAGCGTAGTACCGGGGACCGGGGAGCTGTTTTTT	CASSVVPGTGELFF
-	-	TRBV6-6	TRBJ2-2	TGTGCCAGCAGTTACGGGCAGGGGCTGAGGACCGGGGAGCTGTTTTTT	CASSYGQGLRTGELFF
-	-	TRBV7-2	TRBJ1-6	TGTGCCAGCAGCGTTTGGAACAGCTCGACCTTGAGTAATTCACCCCTCCACTTT	CASSVWNSSTLSNSPLHF
-	-	TRBV19	TRBJ1-1	TGTGCCAGTAGTCAGTCCCGGGGGACTGAAGCTTTCTTT	CASSQSRGTEAFF
few	-	TRBV7-2	TRBJ2-7	TGTGCCAGCAGCTTAGGGGTTGGACAAAACTACGAGCAGTACTTC	CASSLGVGQNYEQYF
-	-	TRBV7-3	TRBJ2-3	TGTGCCAGCAGCTTACTCGGGGACCGAGATACGCAGTATTTT	CASSLLGDRDTQYF
-	-	TRBV20-1	TRBJ2-5	TGCAGTGTCTCAGGGGATGGGACCCAGTACTTC	CSVSGDGTQYF
-	TRBD1	TRBV13	TRBJ1-6	TGTGCCAGCAGCTTAACCGGGACAGGGGGTTCACCCCTCCACTTT	CASSLTGTGGSPLHF
-	TRBD1	TRBV6-1	TRBJ1-4	TGTGCCAGCAGTGAAGCTTACAGGGGATATAATGAAAAACTGTTTTTT	CASSEAYRGYNEKLFF
-	TRBD1	TRBV20-1	TRBJ1-5	TGCAGTGCTAGTCGAGACATCGGACAGGGGGACCAGCCCCAGCATTTT	CSASRDIGQGDQPQHF
few	-	TRBV27	TRBJ1-6	TGTGCCAGCAGTTTATCGGTGCATGGGGTTGGCCCCCTCCACTTT	CASSLSVHGVGPLHF
-	TRBD1	TRBV5-3	TRBJ2-7	TGTGCCAGAAGCTCCAGGGGGCTCGGCGAGCAGTACTTC	CARSSRGLGEQYF
-	TRBD1	TRBV7-9	TRBJ1-3	TGTGCCAGCAGCAAGGGTGGACAGGGGAGGGAAGACACCATATATTTT	CASSKGGQGREDTIYF
-	-	TRBV7-3	TRBJ2-3	TGTGCCAGCAGCTTAAAACAGGGCGGAGATACGCAGTATTTT	CASSLKQGGDTQYF
-	-	TRBV10-2	TRBJ2-5	TGCGCCAGCAGTGAGACTGGCAGGGTTGAGACCCAGTACTTC	CASSETGRVETQYF
-	-	TRBV5-1	TRBJ2-2	TGCGCCAGCAGCTTCGACTCGGGTGGTACCGGGGAGCTGTTTTTT	CASSFDSGGTGELFF
-	TRBD2	TRBV7-9	TRBJ2-5	TGTGCCAGCAGCGCGGGACTAGCGGGGAAAGAGACCCAGTACTTC	CASSAGLAGKETQYF
few	TRBD1	TRBV28	TRBJ1-2	TGTGCCAGTCAGGACAGGGGGCAAAACTATGGCTACACCTTC	CASQDRGQNYGYTF
-	-	TRBV7-8	TRBJ2-1	TGTGCCAGCAGCCCACGAGCCCCTGGTACCAATGAGCAGTTCTTC	CASSPRAPGTNEQFF
-	-	TRBV2	TRBJ1-2	TGTGCCAGCAGTCCGTATGGCTACACCTTC	CASSPYGYTF
-	-	TRBV5-4	TRBJ1-2	TGTGCCAGCAGCACCCCGGGGAACTATGGCTACACCTTC	CASSTPGNYGYTF